What follows are 31 T cell receptor beta chains derived from one specimen sequenced in a study of T cell responses to AZD1222 COVID-19 vaccine (dated by TCRdb to the early 2020s). Explained via the paper, the time point label denotes: sample from adult after SARS-CoV-2 infection, after symptom onset. Libraries were built with the immunoSEQ multiplex PCR assay. The table was pulled from immuneACCESS by TCRdb, which kept in-frame rearrangements only. Such tables lose some clones; where checked, under half of the loss comes from unresolved V genes, and the rest has no known cause. The sample profile shows more than 150,000 clones; approximately 90% of them were found once. In total, the top ten clones hold 6.9% of the sample. The sequences come from peripheral blood, collected after recovery from COVID-19. All receptors come from an adult who had recovered from COVID-19.

The V gene is TRBV25-1, the J gene TRBJ1-3, with D unresolved. V was clipped by 3 bases and J by 1 base, with 7 bases between them. This CDR3 is 14 amino acids long. Germline V gene sequence: CDR1 MGHDK, CDR2 SYGVNS. CDR3: CASSEERSGNTIYF. CDR3 nucleotides: TGTGCCAGCAGTGAGGAAAGATCTGGAAACACCATATATTTT.

This chain joins TRBV7-2 and TRBJ1-2; D is uncertain. Germline assignment: CDR1 SGHTA and CDR2 FQGNSA. The CDR3 length is 15 residues. V lost 0 bases to trimming and J lost 0 bases, with 8 bases between them. The CDR3 reads CASSLAGSSNYGYTF. CDR3 nucleotide sequence: TGTGCCAGCAGCTTAGCTGGCAGTTCTAACTATGGCTACACCTTC.

The chain carries TRBV27 and TRBJ1-2; perhaps TRBD1 as D (5 bases). V dropped 5 bases and J dropped 3 bases, with 28 bases sitting between them. This CDR3 has 19 amino acids. The germline gives CDR1 MNHEY, CDR2 SMNVEV (reference sequence). CDR3 nucleotides: TGTGCCAGCAGTGGGAGCCTCGGGACGAGGGATGGAGGTGACTATGGCTACACCTTC. Its translation: CASSGSLGTRDGGDYGYTF.

This clone was observed once. The CDR3 loop reads CASSSGTGLLGYGYTF. In DNA, the CDR3 is TGCGCCAGCAGCAGCGGCACAGGTTTATTAGGGTATGGCTACACCTTC. The rearrangement links TRBV5-1 to TRBJ1-2, with a weak D call TRBD1 (5 bases). Germline V gene lookup returns CDR1 SGHRS and CDR2 YFSETQ. The V end was cut by 4 bases, the J end by 5 bases, with 21 bases between. This CDR3 region has 16 residues.

This clone has a single count. This chain connects TRBV29-1 to TRBJ2-7; D ambiguous. The CDR3 contains 13 residues. With 7 bases removed from V and 0 bases from J, the gap between germline ends came to 13 bases. Germline CDR1 reads SQVTM; CDR2 reads ANQGSEA. CDR3 protein: CSARVVDSYEQYF. For the CDR3, the DNA is TGCAGCGCTCGTGTAGTTGACTCCTACGAGCAGTACTTC.

The chain employs TRBV5-4 and TRBJ1-2; D remains ambiguous. The V gene's germline CDR1 is SGHNT and CDR2 YYREEE (reference sequence). CDR3 length: 13 amino acids. V was cut by 1 base and J by 4 bases, with 8 bases left in between. CDR3: CASSLRQFYGYTF. CDR3 nucleotides: TGTGCCAGCAGCTTGCGTCAGTTCTATGGCTACACCTTC.

This chain uses TRBV10-3 with TRBJ2-1; D might be TRBD1 (5 bases). The CDR3 runs 14 residues. Germline loops: CDR1 ENHRY, CDR2 SYGVKD. The ends were cut back, 9 bases at V and 3 bases at J, with 15 bases in the middle. CDR3 DNA: TGTGCCATTACGACAGACCAGGGCTACAATGAGCAGTTCTTC. Translated, it gives CAITTDQGYNEQFF.

The rearrangement joins TRBV4-1 to TRBJ1-4; D perhaps matches TRBD1 (6 bases). The germline gives CDR1 MGHRA, CDR2 YSYEKL. The CDR3 is made up of 18 amino acids. The V gene lost 6 bases and the J gene lost 2 bases, with 22 bases spanning the gap. The CDR3 protein is CASSFKQGESGTNEKLFF. In DNA form, the CDR3 reads TGCGCCAGCAGTTTTAAACAGGGAGAGAGCGGGACTAATGAAAAACTGTTTTTT.

The CDR3 loop is CASSIGWNTEAFF. CDR3 DNA sequence: TGTGCCAGCAGCATAGGGTGGAACACTGAAGCTTTCTTT. V gene TRBV5-4 combines with J gene TRBJ1-1; D is unclear. V gave up 4 bases and J gave up 1 base, with 8 bases separating them. The germline V gene encodes CDR1 SGHNT and CDR2 YYREEE (reference sequence). The CDR3 consists of 13 residues.

V and J are TRBV11-2 and TRBJ2-7; 7 nucleotides agree with TRBD1. This CDR3 region has 14 residues. Germline CDR1 and CDR2: SGHAT and FQNNGV. J was trimmed by 2 bases and V by 2 bases; bases with no gene match: 3. Written as DNA, the CDR3 is TGTGCCAGCAGCTTACCCGGGACAGCCTACGAGCAGTACTTC. It translates to CASSLPGTAYEQYF.

This clone was recorded once. The CDR3 DNA reads TGCGCCAGCATGTTGAGGGGTCGGACTGAAGCTTTCTTT. As protein: CASMLRGRTEAFF. The chain couples TRBV23-1 to TRBJ1-1; TRBD1 might be the D (5 bases). TRBV23-1 is an ORF for which the function is uncertain. The V end was cut by 7 bases, the J end by 5 bases, with 14 bases between. There are 13 residues in the CDR3.

This clone has only a few counts. CDR3 in DNA: TGTGGGGCCTCTAGCACAGATACGCAGTATTTT. Its protein is CGASSTDTQYF. The chain has TRBV7-6 and TRBJ2-3; D is uncertain. The germline CDR1 and CDR2 sequences are SGHVS and FNYEAQ. The CDR3 is 11 amino acids.

This clone came up a few times. This sequence joins TRBV9 and TRBJ1-6; no definite D call. CDR3 length: 15 residues. Germline V gives CDR1 SGDLS, CDR2 YYNGEE. Trimming stripped 0 bases from V and 9 bases from J, with 13 bases between. CDR3 DNA: TGTGCCAGCAGCGTAGATGCCACGATGGGTTCACCCCTCCACTTT. The encoded protein is CASSVDATMGSPLHF.

The V call is TRBV9, the J call TRBJ1-3; D perhaps matches TRBD1 (5 bases). Per the germline V gene, CDR1 is SGDLS and CDR2 is YYNGEE. V shed 5 bases and J shed 2 bases, with 11 bases lying between them. The CDR3 runs to 14 residues. CDR3 protein: CASRRAGTGNTIYF. In DNA form, the CDR3 reads TGTGCCAGCAGGAGGGCAGGGACTGGAAACACCATATATTTT.

This rearrangement joins TRBV28 to TRBJ1-3, with unresolved D. Germline assignment: CDR1 MDHEN and CDR2 SYDVKM. The CDR3 sequence is 11 residues long. V was pared by 7 bases and J by 4 bases, with 5 bases between. The CDR3 DNA is TGTGCCAGCACCGCCGGAAACACCATATATTTT. Its translation: CASTAGNTIYF. The full variable domain, its missing parts supplied by reference TRBV28 and TRBJ1-3, is DVKVTQSSRYLVKRTGEKVFLECVQDMDHENMFWYRQDPGLGLRLIYFSYDVKMKEKGDIPEGYSVSREKKERFSLILESASTNQTSMYLCASTAGNTIYFGEGSWLTVV.

This clone was detected once. This rearrangement joins TRBV10-3 to TRBJ1-6, with D maybe TRBD1 (6 bases). Per the germline V gene, CDR1 is ENHRY and CDR2 is SYGVKD. The ends were cut back, 2 bases at V and 9 bases at J, with 20 bases in the middle. The CDR3 runs to 17 residues. The CDR3 nucleotides read TGTGCCATCAGTGAGGGAGGAAGCGGGGGCCAATCTTCACCCCTCCACTTT. Its protein is CAISEGGSGGQSSPLHF.

The chain employs TRBV11-2 and TRBJ2-3, with D maybe TRBD2 (5 bases). Trimming shortened V by 6 bases and J by 3 bases, and 13 bases separated the two germline ends. This CDR3 has 14 residues. Germline loops: CDR1 SGHAT, CDR2 FQNNGV. CDR3 nucleotide sequence: TGTGCCAGCAGGAGCTCACTAGATACAGATACGCAGTATTTT. Amino acids: CASRSSLDTDTQYF.

The chain joins TRBV7-9 to TRBJ1-2, with 7 bases that match TRBD1. Trimming removed 1 base from V and 6 bases from J; junction bases left unmatched: 14. Germline V gene sequence: CDR1 SEHNR, CDR2 FQNEAQ (reference sequence). This CDR3 region has 17 residues. CDR3 sequence reads: CASSLEGSGQSVNGYTF. As DNA, the CDR3 is TGTGCCAGCAGCTTAGAAGGTTCGGGACAGTCGGTTAATGGCTACACCTTC.

The CDR3 region is CASSEPTGGANTGELFF. The CDR3 coding sequence is TGTGCCAGCAGTGAACCGACAGGGGGTGCGAACACCGGGGAGCTGTTTTTT. The V gene is TRBV6-1, the J gene TRBJ2-2, with 9 bases aligning to TRBD1. Unmatched junction bases numbered 4, after V lost 2 bases and J lost 0 bases. The germline V gene has CDR1 MNHNS and CDR2 SASEGT. The CDR3 runs to 17 residues.

The chain couples TRBV28 to TRBJ1-2; perhaps TRBD1 as D (6 bases). The CDR3 has 14 amino acids. Trimming took off 11 bases at V and 4 bases at J, with 20 bases between the two ends. Germline assignment: CDR1 MDHEN and CDR2 SYDVKM. CDR3 amino acids: CAGGARGLGYGYTF. The CDR3 coding sequence is TGTGCCGGGGGGGCTCGAGGTCTGGGCTATGGCTACACCTTC.

V and J are TRBV3-1 (or the pseudogene TRBV3-2) and TRBJ1-2; the D is unclear. V was trimmed by 3 bases and J by 3 bases, leaving 8 bases between them. The germline V gene encodes CDR1 LGHDT and CDR2 YNNKEL (reference sequence). This CDR3 has 13 residues. The CDR3 nucleotides read TGTGCCAGCAGCCACAAACCGGACTATGGCTACACCTTC. Translating it yields CASSHKPDYGYTF.

The chain employs TRBV3-1 (or the pseudogene TRBV3-2) and TRBJ1-2; 9 bases agree with TRBD1. V was pared by 7 bases and J by 1 base, with 7 bases of the junction left unmatched. The CDR3 loop spans 15 amino acids. Germline CDR1 reads LGHDT; CDR2 reads YNNKEL (reference sequence). The CDR3 sequence is CASTGGTGHNYGYTF. The CDR3 nucleotides are TGTGCCAGCACCGGAGGGACAGGGCATAACTATGGCTACACCTTC.

Points on this clone: Within the sample, other DNA sequences also encode this same CDR3. The chain has TRBV5-4 and TRBJ2-3; D gene unclear. The CDR3 is 13 residues long. Germline assignment: CDR1 SGHNT and CDR2 YYREEE (reference sequence). Trimming cost V 4 bases and J 0 bases, with 6 bases left between them. The DNA for the CDR3 is TGTGCCAGCAGCCTAGGGAGCACAGATACGCAGTATTTT. Amino acids: CASSLGSTDTQYF.

The genes are TRBV5-1 and TRBJ1-1; TRBD1 agrees at 7 bases. CDR1 is SGHRS, CDR2 YFSETQ, per germline. The CDR3 extends over 18 amino acids. The ends lost 2 bases at V and 0 bases at J; junction bases unmatched: 13. The CDR3: CASSFLGAGGNMNTEAFF. CDR3 coding DNA: TGCGCCAGCAGCTTTCTCGGGGCAGGGGGAAACATGAACACTGAAGCTTTCTTT.

This chain joins TRBV6-2 or TRBV6-3 and TRBJ1-5; D gene unclear. Germline CDR1 reads MNHEY; CDR2 reads SVGEGT. Trimming removed 6 bases from V and 7 bases from J, with 22 bases in between. CDR3 length: 16 residues. The CDR3 DNA reads TGTGCCAGCAGCCCATCCACACCCTGGGCGGAACAGCCCCAGCATTTT. Translation: CASSPSTPWAEQPQHF.

This sequence joins TRBV19 and TRBJ2-1; 7 bases line up with TRBD1. The V gene's germline CDR1 is LNHDA and CDR2 SQIVND (reference sequence). Germline trimming cut 5 bases from V and 2 bases from J; bases unmatched to any gene: 3. This CDR3 comprises 14 residues. The CDR3 bases are TGTGCCAGTAGTTACGACAGGGCCTACAATGAGCAGTTCTTC. Its protein product is CASSYDRAYNEQFF.

The genes are TRBV5-4 and TRBJ2-1; perhaps TRBD1 as D (6 bases). The CDR3 is 15 amino acids. Germline V gives CDR1 SGHNT, CDR2 YYREEE (reference sequence). Trimming took 9 bases from V and 6 from J, leaving 22 bases between them. The CDR3 reads CANRTGNCLFNEQFF. In nucleotides, the CDR3 is TGTGCCAACCGAACAGGGAACTGTTTATTCAATGAGCAGTTCTTC.

The chain links TRBV4-2 to TRBJ1-2, with TRBD1 as a possible D gene (5 bases). CDR1 LGHNA and CDR2 YNFKEQ come from the germline V gene. The CDR3 totals 17 residues. The V gene lost 1 base and the J gene lost 0 bases, with 15 bases spanning the gap. CDR3 in amino acids: CASSQASGSVSNYGYTF. CDR3 nucleotide sequence: TGTGCCAGCAGCCAAGCGTCAGGGTCAGTATCTAACTATGGCTACACCTTC.

This sequence joins TRBV28 and TRBJ2-3; maybe TRBD2 (6 bases). Per germline, CDR1 MDHEN and CDR2 SYDVKM. The CDR3 is made up of 15 amino acids. V was trimmed by 7 bases and J by 0 bases, leaving 14 bases between them. The CDR3 sequence: CASTSGVRSTDTQYF. For the CDR3, the DNA is TGTGCCAGCACCTCGGGGGTACGGAGCACAGATACGCAGTATTTT.

The gene calls are TRBV7-3 and TRBJ2-1; D ambiguous. CDR3 size: 14 residues. Trimming pared 1 base from V and 15 bases from J, leaving 19 bases between. Germline CDR1 is SGHTA and CDR2 is FQGTGA. CDR3 in amino acids: CASSLNTPLDVLFF. DNA of the CDR3: TGTGCCAGCAGCTTAAATACGCCGTTAGACGTTCTGTTCTTC.

This clone was seen a handful of times. The chain is built from TRBV4-3 and TRBJ2-3; 12 nucleotides agree with TRBD2. The V gene end was trimmed by 3 bases and the J gene end by 2 bases; junction bases not matched to a gene: 9. This CDR3 has 18 amino acids. CDR1 is LGHNA and CDR2 is YSLEER in the germline V gene. The CDR3 bases are TGCGCCAGCAGCCAGGATCTAGCGGGGGGGCTTCTCACAGATACGCAGTATTTT. It encodes CASSQDLAGGLLTDTQYF.